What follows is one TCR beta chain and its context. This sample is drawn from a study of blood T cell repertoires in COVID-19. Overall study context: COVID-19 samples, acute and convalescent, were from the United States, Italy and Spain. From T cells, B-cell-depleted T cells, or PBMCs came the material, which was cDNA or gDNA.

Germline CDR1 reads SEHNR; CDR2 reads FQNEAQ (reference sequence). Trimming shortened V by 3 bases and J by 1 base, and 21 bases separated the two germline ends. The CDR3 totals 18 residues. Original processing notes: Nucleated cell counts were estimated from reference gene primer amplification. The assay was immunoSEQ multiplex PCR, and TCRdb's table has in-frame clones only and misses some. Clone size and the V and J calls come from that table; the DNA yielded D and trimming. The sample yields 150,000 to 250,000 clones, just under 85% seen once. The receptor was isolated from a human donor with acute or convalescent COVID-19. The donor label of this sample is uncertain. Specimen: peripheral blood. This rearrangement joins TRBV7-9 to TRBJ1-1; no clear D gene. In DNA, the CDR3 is TGTGCCAGCAGCTTTCTACAGATCTGGAACAGTCAGAACACTGAAGCTTTCTTT. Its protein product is CASSFLQIWNSQNTEAFF.